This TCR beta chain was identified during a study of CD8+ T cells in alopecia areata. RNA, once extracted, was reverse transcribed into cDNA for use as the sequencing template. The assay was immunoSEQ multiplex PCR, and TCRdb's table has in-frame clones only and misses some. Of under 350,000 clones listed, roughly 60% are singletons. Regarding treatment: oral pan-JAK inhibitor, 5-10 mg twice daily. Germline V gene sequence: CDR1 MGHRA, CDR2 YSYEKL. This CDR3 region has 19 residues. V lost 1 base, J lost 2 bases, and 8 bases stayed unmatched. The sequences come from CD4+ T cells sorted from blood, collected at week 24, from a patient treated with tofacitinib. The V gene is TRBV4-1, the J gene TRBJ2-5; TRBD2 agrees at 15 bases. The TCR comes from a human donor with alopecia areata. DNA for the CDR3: TGCGCCAGCAGCCAAGCTCTCGGGACTAGCGGGGGGTCTCAAGAGACCCAGTACTTC. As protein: CASSQALGTSGGSQETQYF.